This T cell receptor beta chain was retrieved from a study of blood T cells in healthy people across ages. The CDR3 spans 11 residues. With 2 bases removed from V and 11 bases from J, the gap between germline ends came to 9 bases. The V gene's germline CDR1 is MNHNY and CDR2 SVGAGI (reference sequence). Alongside a J-beta primer mix, a sample-barcoded 5' primer served in a second PCR lasting roughly 7 to 11 cycles. Each cDNA was tagged by a template-switch adaptor containing 12 random nucleotides. TCRdb called the 5' RACE reads again in MiXCR, with one record for every CDR3 protein. The sample includes 850,000 to 1,100,000 distinct CDR3 sequences, 30% to 40% of them seen just once. Notes on the study in general: As naive T cell percentage varied, TCR beta diversity correlated strongly with it. What prevented conclusive comparison of naive and antigen-experienced cells was that PBMCs were unsorted. Getting older went along with TCR beta diversity per million T cells dropping roughly linearly.

Remarks on this clonotype: Its antigen is still unknown.

This TCR was recovered from a man younger than 35 in good health. Sequences were obtained from blood. The genes are TRBV6-6 and TRBJ2-5; unclear D gene. This chain's CDR3 is CASSYGVEQYF. The CDR3 DNA reads as TGTGCCAGCAGTTACGGGGTTGAGCAGTACTTC.